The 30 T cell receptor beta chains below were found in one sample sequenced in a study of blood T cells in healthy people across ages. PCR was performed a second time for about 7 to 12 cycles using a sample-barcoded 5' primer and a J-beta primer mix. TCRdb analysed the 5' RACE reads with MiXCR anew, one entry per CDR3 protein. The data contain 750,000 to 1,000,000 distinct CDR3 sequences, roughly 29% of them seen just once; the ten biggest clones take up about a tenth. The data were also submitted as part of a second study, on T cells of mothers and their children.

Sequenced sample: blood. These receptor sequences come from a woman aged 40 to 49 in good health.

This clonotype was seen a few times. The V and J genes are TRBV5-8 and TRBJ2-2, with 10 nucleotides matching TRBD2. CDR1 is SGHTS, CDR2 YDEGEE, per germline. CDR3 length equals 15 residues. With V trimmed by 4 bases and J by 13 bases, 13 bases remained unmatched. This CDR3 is CASSAERGGLGVLFF. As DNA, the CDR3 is TGTGCCAGCAGCGCCGAGCGGGGGGGCCTCGGCGTGCTGTTTTTT.

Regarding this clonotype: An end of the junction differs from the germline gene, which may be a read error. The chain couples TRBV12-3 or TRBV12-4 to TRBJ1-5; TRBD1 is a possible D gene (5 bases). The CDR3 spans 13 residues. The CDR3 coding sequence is TGTACCAGCAGCCGACAGATCAATCAGCCCCAGCATTTT. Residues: CTSSRQINQPQHF.

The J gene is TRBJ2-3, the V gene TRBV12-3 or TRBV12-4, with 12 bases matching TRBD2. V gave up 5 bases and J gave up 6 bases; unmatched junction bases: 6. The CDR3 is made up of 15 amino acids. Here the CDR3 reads CASSVLAGGQDTQYF. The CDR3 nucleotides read TGTGCCAGCAGTGTACTAGCGGGGGGACAGGATACGCAGTATTTT.

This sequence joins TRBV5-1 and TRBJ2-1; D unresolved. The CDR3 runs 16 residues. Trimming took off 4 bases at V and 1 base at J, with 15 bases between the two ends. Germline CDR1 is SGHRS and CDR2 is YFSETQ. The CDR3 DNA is TGCGCCAGCAGCAGTACAGCCTTAGGGTCCTACAATGAGCAGTTCTTC. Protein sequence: CASSSTALGSYNEQFF. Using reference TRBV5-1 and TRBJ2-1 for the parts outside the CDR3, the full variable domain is KAGVTQTPRYLIKTRGQQVTLSCSPISGHRSVSWYQQTPGQGLQFLFEYFSETQRNKGNFPGRFSGRQFSNSRSEMNVSTLELGDSALYLCASSSTALGSYNEQFFGPGTRLTVL.

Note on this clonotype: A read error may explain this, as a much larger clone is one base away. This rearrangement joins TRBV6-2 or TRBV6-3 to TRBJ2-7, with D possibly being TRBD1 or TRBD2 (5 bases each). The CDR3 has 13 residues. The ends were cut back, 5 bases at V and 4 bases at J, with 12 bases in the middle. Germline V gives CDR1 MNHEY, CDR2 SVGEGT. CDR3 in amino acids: CASSERAGYEQYF. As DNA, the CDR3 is TGTGCCAGCAGTGAGAGGGCAGGGTACGAGCAGTACTTC.

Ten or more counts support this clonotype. The CDR3 region is CASSKAGANEQFF. CDR3 nucleotides: TGTGCCAGCAGCAAAGCCGGGGCGAATGAGCAGTTCTTC. The rearrangement uses TRBV7-3 and TRBJ2-1; D may correspond to TRBD1 or TRBD2 (5 bases each). The CDR3 spans 13 residues. V dropped 5 bases and J dropped 7 bases, with 12 bases sitting between them. Germline values: CDR1 SGHTA, CDR2 FQGTGA.

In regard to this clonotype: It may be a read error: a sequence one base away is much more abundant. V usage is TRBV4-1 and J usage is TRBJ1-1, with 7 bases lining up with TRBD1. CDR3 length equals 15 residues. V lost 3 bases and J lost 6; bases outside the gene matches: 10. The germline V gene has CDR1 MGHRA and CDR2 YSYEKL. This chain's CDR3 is CASSQLTGSHPEAFF. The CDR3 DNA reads TGCGCCAGCAGCCAGCTGACAGGGAGTCATCCTGAAGCTTTCTTT.

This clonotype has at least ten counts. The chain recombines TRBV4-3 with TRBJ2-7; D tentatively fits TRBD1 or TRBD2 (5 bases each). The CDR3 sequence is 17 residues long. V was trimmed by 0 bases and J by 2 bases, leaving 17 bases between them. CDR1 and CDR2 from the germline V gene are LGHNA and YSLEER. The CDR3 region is CASSQDPRGVATYEQYF. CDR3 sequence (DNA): TGCGCCAGCAGCCAAGATCCCAGAGGGGTGGCCACCTACGAGCAGTACTTC.

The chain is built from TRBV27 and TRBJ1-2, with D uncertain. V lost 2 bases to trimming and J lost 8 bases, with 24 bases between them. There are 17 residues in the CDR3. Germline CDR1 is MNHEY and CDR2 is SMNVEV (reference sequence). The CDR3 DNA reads TGTGCCAGCAGTTTAGACTTGTCGGCAGGTCGTCTTGGAGGCTACACCTTC. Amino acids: CASSLDLSAGRLGGYTF.

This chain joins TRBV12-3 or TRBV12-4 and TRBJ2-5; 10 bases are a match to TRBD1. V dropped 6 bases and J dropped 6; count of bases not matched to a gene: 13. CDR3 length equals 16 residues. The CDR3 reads CASSSSGQGVTQTQYF. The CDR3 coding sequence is TGTGCCAGCAGCAGCTCCGGACAGGGGGTCACGCAGACCCAGTACTTC.

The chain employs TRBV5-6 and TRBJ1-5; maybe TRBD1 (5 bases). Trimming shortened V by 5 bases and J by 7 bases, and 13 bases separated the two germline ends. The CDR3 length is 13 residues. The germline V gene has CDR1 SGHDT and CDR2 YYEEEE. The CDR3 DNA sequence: TGTGCCAGCAGTTGGGGCGTGGGGCAGCCCCAGCATTTT. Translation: CASSWGVGQPQHF. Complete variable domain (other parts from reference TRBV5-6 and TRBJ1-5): DAGVTQSPTHLIKTRGQQVTLRCSPKSGHDTVSWYQQALGQGPQFIFQYYEEEERQRGNFPDRFSGHQFPNYSSELNVNALLLGDSALYLCASSWGVGQPQHFGDGTRLSIL.

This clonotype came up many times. CDR3 in amino acids: CASSVSTSSYNSPLHF. In DNA form, the CDR3 reads TGCGCCAGCAGCGTTTCTACGAGCTCCTATAATTCACCCCTCCACTTT. This rearrangement joins TRBV4-3 to TRBJ1-6; no clear D gene. Germline V gives CDR1 LGHNA, CDR2 YSLEER. The CDR3 is 16 amino acids. V lost 5 bases, J lost 0 bases, and 11 bases lay in between.

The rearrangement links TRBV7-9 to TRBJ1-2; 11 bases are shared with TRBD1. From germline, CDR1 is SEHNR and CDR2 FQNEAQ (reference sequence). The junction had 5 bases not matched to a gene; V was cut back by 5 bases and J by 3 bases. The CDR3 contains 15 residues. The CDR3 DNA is TGTGCCAGCAGCGACCGGACAGGGGGCGACTATGGCTACACCTTC. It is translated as CASSDRTGGDYGYTF.

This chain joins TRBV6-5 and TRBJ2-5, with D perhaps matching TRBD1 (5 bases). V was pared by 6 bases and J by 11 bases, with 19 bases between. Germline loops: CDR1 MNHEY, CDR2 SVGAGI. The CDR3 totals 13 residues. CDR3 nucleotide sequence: TGTGCCAGCAGCCCCTACGCAGGGAAAGAGCAGTACTTC. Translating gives CASSPYAGKEQYF.

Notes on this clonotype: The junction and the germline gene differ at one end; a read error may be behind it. Written as DNA, the CDR3 is TGTGCCAGCAGCGGGACTTACAACACAGATTCGCAGTATTTT. Its translation is CASSGTYNTDSQYF. V is TRBV7-2 and J is TRBJ2-3, with TRBD2 as a possible D gene (6 bases). In germline, CDR1 is SGHTA, CDR2 FQGNSA. This CDR3 is built from 14 residues.

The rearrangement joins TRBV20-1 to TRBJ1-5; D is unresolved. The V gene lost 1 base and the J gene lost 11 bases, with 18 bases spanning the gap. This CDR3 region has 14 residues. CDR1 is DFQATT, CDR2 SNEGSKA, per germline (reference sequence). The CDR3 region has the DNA TGCAGTGCTAGAGGACGAGCGGCCCAAGAGACCCAGCATTTT. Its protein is CSARGRAAQETQHF.

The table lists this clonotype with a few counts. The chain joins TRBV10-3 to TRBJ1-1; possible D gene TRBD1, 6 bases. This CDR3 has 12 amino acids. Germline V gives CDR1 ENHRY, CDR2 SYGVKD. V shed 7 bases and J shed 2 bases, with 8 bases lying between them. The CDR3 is CAIKGGNTEAFF. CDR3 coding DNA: TGTGCCATCAAGGGGGGAAACACTGAAGCTTTCTTT.

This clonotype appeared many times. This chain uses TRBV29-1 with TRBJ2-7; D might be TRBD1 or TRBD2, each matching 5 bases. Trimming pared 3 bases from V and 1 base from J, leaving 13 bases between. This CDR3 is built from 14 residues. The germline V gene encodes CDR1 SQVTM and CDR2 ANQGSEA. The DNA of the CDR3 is TGCAGCGTTGAGTTGTCGGGACGGTCCTACGAGCAGTACTTC. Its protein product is CSVELSGRSYEQYF.

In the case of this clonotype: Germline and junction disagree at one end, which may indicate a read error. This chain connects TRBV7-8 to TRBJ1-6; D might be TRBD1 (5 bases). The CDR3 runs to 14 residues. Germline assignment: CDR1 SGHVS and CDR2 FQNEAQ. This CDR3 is CASSATAWNSPPHF. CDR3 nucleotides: TGTGCCAGCAGCGCGACAGCATGGAATTCACCCCCCCACTTT.

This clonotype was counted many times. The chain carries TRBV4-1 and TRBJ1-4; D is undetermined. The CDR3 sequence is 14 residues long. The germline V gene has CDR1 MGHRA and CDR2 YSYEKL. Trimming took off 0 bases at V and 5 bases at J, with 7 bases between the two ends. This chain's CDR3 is CASSQDQGNEKLFF. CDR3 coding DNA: TGCGCCAGCAGCCAAGATCAAGGGAATGAAAAACTGTTTTTT.

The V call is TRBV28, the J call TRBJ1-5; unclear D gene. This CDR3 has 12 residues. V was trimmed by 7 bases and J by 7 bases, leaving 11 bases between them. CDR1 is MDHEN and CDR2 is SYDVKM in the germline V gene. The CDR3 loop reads CASTFGLQPQHF. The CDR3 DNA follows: TGTGCCAGCACTTTCGGTCTACAGCCCCAGCATTTT.

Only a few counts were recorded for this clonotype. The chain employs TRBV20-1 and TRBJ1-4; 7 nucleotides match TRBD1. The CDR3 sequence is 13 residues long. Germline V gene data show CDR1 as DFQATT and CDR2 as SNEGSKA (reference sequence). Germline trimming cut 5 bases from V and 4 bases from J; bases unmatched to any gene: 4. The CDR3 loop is CSAPGTVNEKLFF. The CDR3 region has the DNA TGCAGTGCTCCCGGGACAGTTAATGAAAAACTGTTTTTT.

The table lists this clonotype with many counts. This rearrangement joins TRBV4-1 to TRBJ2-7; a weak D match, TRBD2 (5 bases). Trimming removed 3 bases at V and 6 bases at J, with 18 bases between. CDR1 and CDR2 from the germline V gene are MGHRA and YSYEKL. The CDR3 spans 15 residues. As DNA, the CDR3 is TGCGCCAGCAGCCAGCTGAGACAAGCGGCCTTCGAGCAGTACTTC. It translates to CASSQLRQAAFEQYF.

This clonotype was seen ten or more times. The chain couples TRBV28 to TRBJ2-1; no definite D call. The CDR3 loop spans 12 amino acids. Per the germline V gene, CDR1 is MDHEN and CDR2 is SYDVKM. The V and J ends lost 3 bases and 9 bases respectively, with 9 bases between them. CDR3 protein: CASSFYVSEQFF. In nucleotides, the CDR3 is TGTGCCAGCAGTTTCTATGTTAGTGAGCAGTTCTTC.

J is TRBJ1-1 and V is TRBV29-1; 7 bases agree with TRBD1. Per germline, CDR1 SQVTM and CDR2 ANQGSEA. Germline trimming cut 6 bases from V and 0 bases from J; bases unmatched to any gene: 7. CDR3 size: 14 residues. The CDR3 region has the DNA TGCAGCGTCCCCGGACAGGCCCTGAACACTGAAGCTTTCTTT. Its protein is CSVPGQALNTEAFF.

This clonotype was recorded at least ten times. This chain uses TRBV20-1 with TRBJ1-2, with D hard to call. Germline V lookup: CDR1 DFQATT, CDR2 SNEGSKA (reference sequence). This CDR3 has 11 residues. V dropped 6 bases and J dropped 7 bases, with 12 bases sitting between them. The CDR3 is CSAYSGRGYTF. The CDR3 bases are TGCAGTGCCTACTCTGGACGTGGCTACACCTTC.

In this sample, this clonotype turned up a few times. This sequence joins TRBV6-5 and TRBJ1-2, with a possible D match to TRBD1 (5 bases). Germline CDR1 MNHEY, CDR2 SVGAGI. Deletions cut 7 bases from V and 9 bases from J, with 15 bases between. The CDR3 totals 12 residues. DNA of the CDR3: TGTGCCAGCACCGTTTCCGGGGGGAGCTACACCTTC. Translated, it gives CASTVSGGSYTF.

The CDR3 DNA reads as TGTGCCAGCAGTACTACAGGGTCTGAGCAGTTCTTC. It translates to CASSTTGSEQFF. V usage is TRBV28 and J usage is TRBJ2-1; D perhaps matches TRBD1 (6 bases). V lost 5 bases and J lost 9, with 11 bases in between. The CDR3 runs 12 residues. The germline V gene has CDR1 MDHEN and CDR2 SYDVKM. Variable domain in full (rest from reference TRBV28 and TRBJ2-1): DVKVTQSSRYLVKRTGEKVFLECVQDMDHENMFWYRQDPGLGLRLIYFSYDVKMKEKGDIPEGYSVSREKKERFSLILESASTNQTSMYLCASSTTGSEQFFGPGTRLTVL.

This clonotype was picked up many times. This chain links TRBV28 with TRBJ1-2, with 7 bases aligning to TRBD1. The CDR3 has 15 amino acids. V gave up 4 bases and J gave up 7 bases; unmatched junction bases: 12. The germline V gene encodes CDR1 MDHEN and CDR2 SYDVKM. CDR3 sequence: CASSYNRGELGGYTF. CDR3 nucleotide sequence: TGTGCCAGCAGTTACAACAGGGGTGAGCTGGGTGGCTACACCTTC.

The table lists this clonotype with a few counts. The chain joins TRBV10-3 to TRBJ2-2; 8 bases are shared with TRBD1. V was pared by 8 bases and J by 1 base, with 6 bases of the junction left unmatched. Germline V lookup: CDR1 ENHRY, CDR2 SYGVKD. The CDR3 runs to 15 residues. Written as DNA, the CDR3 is TGTGCCATCCGAAAGGGACAGGAGAACACCGGGGAGCTGTTTTTT. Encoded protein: CAIRKGQENTGELFF.